This TCR beta chain was captured in a study of blood T cell repertoires in COVID-19. Study context: Acute and convalescent COVID-19 samples came from the United States, Italy and Spain. Sources were T cells, B-cell-depleted T cells, or PBMCs; the material itself was cDNA or gDNA.

Study processing details: Counts of nucleated cells, estimated from reference gene primer amplification, were obtained. The assay was immunoSEQ multiplex PCR, and TCRdb's table has in-frame clones only and misses some. V, J and clone size were drawn from that table, and D and trimming were deduced from the DNA. Here the sample spans 200,000 to 250,000 clones, approximately 80% being singletons. CDR1 is SEHNR, CDR2 FQNEAQ, per germline (reference sequence). CDR3 length equals 14 residues. Germline trimming cut 4 bases from V and 6 bases from J; bases unmatched to any gene: 5. The source is a man aged 25 to 40 who had recovered from COVID-19. Sequencing was done on a sample of peripheral blood. V is TRBV7-9 and J is TRBJ2-7; 11 bases match TRBD1. The CDR3: CASSSRTGGSEQYF. CDR3 coding DNA: TGTGCCAGCAGCTCGCGGACAGGGGGCTCCGAGCAGTACTTC.